These 6 T cell receptor beta chains were sequenced from one sample in a study of CD8 T cells in ankylosing spondylitis. A single record per CDR3 protein comes from TCRdb applying MiXCR to the 5' RACE reads. The sample yields 200,000 to 250,000 distinct CDR3 sequences, over 30% seen once. The specimen was blood, either unsorted or a sorted T cell fraction (not recorded which). The receptors were sampled from a male donor with ankylosing spondylitis or in good health (not recorded which).

This clonotype came up a few times. The chain combines TRBV20-1 with TRBJ2-7; tentatively, D is TRBD1 (5 bases). CDR1 and CDR2 (germline): DFQATT, SNEGSKA (reference sequence). The CDR3 contains 12 residues. With 6 bases removed from V and 9 bases from J, the gap between germline ends came to 18 bases. CDR3 sequence: CSAPLGWGGQYF. The CDR3 DNA follows: TGCAGTGCCCCCCTTGGATGGGGCGGGCAGTACTTC.

The rearrangement links TRBV20-1 to TRBJ2-5; 9 nucleotides match TRBD1. This CDR3 is built from 14 residues. Germline loops: CDR1 DFQATT, CDR2 SNEGSKA (reference sequence). This CDR3 reads CSADPGQGIETQYF. As DNA, the CDR3 is TGCAGCGCCGACCCGGGACAGGGTATAGAGACCCAGTACTTC.

This rearrangement joins TRBV24-1 to TRBJ2-5; 8 bases map to TRBD1. The CDR3 consists of 13 residues. V shed 4 bases, J shed 5 bases, and the junction held 2 bases outside the gene matches. Germline CDR1 is KGHDR and CDR2 is SFDVKD. The CDR3 loop is CATSETGVETQYF. CDR3 sequence (DNA): TGTGCCACCAGTGAGACAGGGGTGGAGACCCAGTACTTC.

This clonotype has just one count. The chain employs TRBV11-2 and TRBJ2-5; possible D gene TRBD2, 7 bases. Deletions cut 4 bases from V and 2 bases from J, with 11 bases between. CDR1 and CDR2 from the germline V gene are SGHAT and FQNNGV. CDR3 size: 14 residues. This CDR3 reads CASSWGGPQETQYF. The CDR3 DNA follows: TGTGCCAGCAGCTGGGGGGGGCCTCAAGAGACCCAGTACTTC.

This clonotype has only a few counts. The chain has TRBV6-5 and TRBJ1-5; D is unclear. CDR1 and CDR2 (germline): MNHEY, SVGAGI. V gave up 0 bases and J gave up 2 bases, with 17 bases separating them. The CDR3 length is 18 residues. For the CDR3, the DNA is TGTGCCAGCAGTTACTCGTGGGTAGCAACCTGGGGCAATCAGCCCCAGCATTTT. Protein sequence: CASSYSWVATWGNQPQHF.

This clonotype was seen only a few times. The V and J genes are TRBV7-2 and TRBJ2-3, with 9 bases identical to TRBD2. Germline V gene sequence: CDR1 SGHTA, CDR2 FQGNSA. J gave up 4 bases and V 5 bases, and 4 bases lay outside the gene matches. The CDR3 runs to 14 residues. The CDR3 coding sequence is TGTGCCAGCAGCCAACAGCGGGGGGCAGATACGCAGTATTTT. This translates into CASSQQRGADTQYF.